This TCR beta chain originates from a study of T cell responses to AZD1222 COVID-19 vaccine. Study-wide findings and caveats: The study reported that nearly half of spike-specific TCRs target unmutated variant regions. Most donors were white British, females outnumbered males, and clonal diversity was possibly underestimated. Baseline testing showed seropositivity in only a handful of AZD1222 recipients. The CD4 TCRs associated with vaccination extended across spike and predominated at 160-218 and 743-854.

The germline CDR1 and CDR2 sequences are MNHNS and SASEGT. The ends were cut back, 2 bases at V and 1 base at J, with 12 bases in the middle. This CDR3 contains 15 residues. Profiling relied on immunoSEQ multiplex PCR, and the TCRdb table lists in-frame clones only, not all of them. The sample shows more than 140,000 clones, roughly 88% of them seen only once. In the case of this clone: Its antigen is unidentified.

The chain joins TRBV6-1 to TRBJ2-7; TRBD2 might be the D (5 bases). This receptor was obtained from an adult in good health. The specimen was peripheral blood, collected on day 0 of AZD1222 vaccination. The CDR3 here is CASSESIPGSYEQYF. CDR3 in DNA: TGTGCCAGCAGTGAATCGATCCCGGGGTCCTACGAGCAGTACTTC.